This TCR beta chain was profiled in a study of T-cell reconstitution after alpha-beta-depleted transplantation in children. At least ten counts were recorded for this clonotype. Germline-derived CDR1 and CDR2 are LNHDA and SQIVND (reference sequence). V was clipped by 3 bases and J by 3 bases, with 8 bases between them. The CDR3 is 13 residues long. The TCRbeta library was prepared with unique molecular identifiers. TCRdb re-called the PCR reads through MiXCR, storing one row per CDR3 protein. The table has roughly 170,000 distinct CDR3 sequences, approximately 6.6% seen once; the top ten hold 3%. This receptor was identified in a human donor who donated a stem cell graft to a child with Wiskott-Aldrich syndrome. The chain recombines TRBV19 with TRBJ1-1, with no clear D. Here the sequenced sample was PBMCs from the stem cell graft donor, taken from the stem cell graft. The CDR3 is CASSIVVDTEAFF. The CDR3 bases are TGTGCCAGTAGTATTGTGGTTGACACTGAAGCTTTCTTT.